This T cell receptor (beta chain) was captured by sequencing in a study of T cell responses to AZD1222 COVID-19 vaccine. Whole-study findings and limits: The span of vaccine-associated CD4 TCRs extended across spike, with dominance at 160-218 and 743-854.

There are 13 residues in the CDR3. CDR1 SEHNR and CDR2 FQNEAQ come from the germline V gene (reference sequence). Deletions cut 1 base from V and 9 bases from J, with 12 bases between. Libraries were prepared by immunoSEQ multiplex PCR; TCRdb keeps only in-frame clonotypes and omits some of them. In the table there are 85,000 to 95,000 clones, around 91% of which are singletons. In the case of this clone: No antigen is known for it.

The rearrangement links TRBV7-9 to TRBJ1-1, with TRBD1 as a possible D gene (5 bases). The specimen was peripheral blood, collected on day 0 of AZD1222 vaccination. The TCR comes from an adult in good health. Written as DNA, the CDR3 is TGTGCCAGCAGCTTAGATGAGGGGTCAAAAGCTTTCTTT. It is translated as CASSLDEGSKAFF.